The entry that follows covers one T cell receptor beta chain sequence. Its matching antigen is unknown. The TCRbeta library was prepared with unique molecular identifiers. In TCRdb, the PCR reads were re-called with MiXCR into one record per CDR3 protein. The sample includes about 310,000 distinct CDR3 sequences, around 25% of them seen just once. This record comes from a study of T-cell reconstitution after alpha-beta-depleted transplantation in children. Study-level findings and limits: Among T cells one year after transplant, newly produced cells accounted for most counts and diversity. Elevated TCRbeta diversity at day 60 was traced, in some patients, to surviving recipient T cells and thymic progenitors. By about two months after transplant, alpha-beta T cells reportedly arose from several hundred graft clones that had expanded.

Deletions cut 5 bases from V and 2 bases from J, with 13 bases between. Germline lookup yields CDR1 KGHSH and CDR2 LQKENI. The CDR3 covers 14 residues. This material consisted of PBMCs, mostly from graft donor cells, taken 180 days after TCRalphabeta/CD19-depleted stem cell transplant. The chain uses TRBV18 and TRBJ2-7, with D possibly matching TRBD2 (5 bases). The receptor's source is a male patient between 10 and 17 years old who had a stem cell transplant for acute lymphoblastic leukemia, so the T cells may come from the graft donor. CDR3 sequence reads: CASSAVVGTYEQYF. In DNA form, the CDR3 reads TGTGCCAGCTCAGCAGTAGTCGGGACCTACGAGCAGTACTTC.